Detailed here is one T cell receptor beta chain. This clonotype appeared many times. What this receptor recognizes is not known. One base away there is no much larger clone; base qualities are not given. The library was produced with multiplex PCR. Sequenced on an Illumina HiSeq 4000. TCR beta libraries were built with iRepertoire HTBI primers and Arm-PCR amplification of CDR3 regions. Gel purification was performed on PCR products prior to sequencing. As for how the authors treated the data: Gene usage analysis of CDR3 amino acid clonotypes relied on the roughly 60 TRBV and over 13 TRBJ segments identified across samples. COPE and FqMerger were used to merge filtered high-quality paired reads into contigs. BLAST was used to align contigs to IMGT TRBV, TRBD and TRBJ reference genes, with CDR3 defined following IMGT. Any clonotype with a frequency above 0.1% was counted as a highly expanded clone. Shannon entropy was used to measure repertoire diversity, and the Gini coefficient was used to measure V-J evenness. A clonotype found in more than one individual was treated as public. TCRdb reprocessing: public reads trimmed at Q25 with fastp, clones called with MiXCR, in-frame beta chains kept. Each CDR3 protein gets just one entry, which takes the most common genes and DNA from the rows behind it. TCRdb, not the authors, supplied the V and J calls. This sample comprises hundreds of thousands of distinct CDR3 sequences, approximately 15% of them detected only once. 18% of the sample is in the top ten clones.

Per the germline V gene, MDHEN is the CDR1 and SYDVKM is the CDR2. V is pared back by 5 bases and J by 9 bases, with 17 bases lying between the germline termini. The CDR3 sequence holds 14 residues, the cysteine and phenylalanine included. Only the CDR3 portion is preserved as DNA: 42 bases, with reading frame beginning at the first base. The sample belongs to a study of regulatory T cells in long-lasting Graves disease (dated by TCRdb to the early 2020s). Regarding the research as a whole: Patients with newly diagnosed Graves' disease had been on antithyroid drugs for under 3 months. Persistent Graves' disease patients were compared with newly diagnosed Graves' disease patients by peripheral blood TCR sequencing and RNA sequencing. A total of about 33 samples underwent TCR sequencing, from some 13 patients with persistent Graves' disease and approximately 20 patients with newly diagnosed Graves' disease. The study was conducted in China and was registered as a clinical trial.

Broader findings and caveats from the paper: Only peripheral blood was studied, because thyroid tissue, the primary lesion, was inaccessible. Sequencing and analysis were limited to the TCR beta chain. Preferential use of TRBV28, TRBJ1-2 and TRBJ2-5 was observed in persistent disease, whereas TRBV20-1 and TRBJ2-1 were favored in newly diagnosed disease. The authors noted that the small sample size was a limitation that may lower accuracy. Patients with persistent disease shared more public clonotypes (fewer than 3,000) than newly diagnosed patients did (around 930). Compared with newly diagnosed patients, patients with persistent Graves' disease had lower TCR Shannon entropy and fewer highly expanded clones, which suggests clonal expansion.

The time point label here, explained by the study, means: newly diagnosed GD, antithyroid drugs for less than 3 months. For both TCR sequencing and RNA sequencing, RNA was extracted from PBMCs in TRIzol. The diagnosis of Graves' disease followed American Thyroid Association guidelines. Patients for the study were recruited at an endocrinology department in Xi'an, China. Each patient gave approximately 10 milliliters of peripheral blood, collected in an EDTA anticoagulant tube. Ficoll Paque Plus density gradient separation was used to isolate PBMCs, and no further T cell sorting was performed. RNA quality was checked with an Agilent 2100 Bioanalyzer and agarose gel, and concentration with a NanoDrop 2000. These records were also assigned to another study, of T cells in Graves' hyperthyroidism and ophthalmopathy. The second paper states: Stable Graves' hyperthyroidism was defined as no progression to ophthalmopathy during 18 months of follow-up. The hyperthyroidism patients were between 18 and 65 years old and newly diagnosed, with a disease duration of less than 2 months. The study excluded patients with uncontrolled infections, other autoimmune diseases, pregnancy or lactation. Diagnoses were established on the basis of clinical symptoms, serum thyroxine and TRAb, thyroid ultrasound, and orbital computed tomography. A first-round RT-PCR of the TCR CDR3 used the HTBI primer set with the Qiagen OneStep RT-PCR kit. Most expanded thyroid clonotypes (frequency above 0.001) were also found in blood, which suggests that blood repertoires may mirror thyroid immune responses. A model built on a 13 V-J signature distinguished ophthalmopathy from stable hyperthyroidism, reaching around 87% sensitivity and 81.08% specificity in cross-validation and 80%/75% in testing. During validation, the model predicted progression to ophthalmopathy a median of about 6.3 months ahead of onset, with 60% to 71% sensitivity and less than 85% specificity. To identify TCR V-J signatures that set the groups apart, the researchers used a discovery cohort of 100 patients, made up of fewer than 50 with Graves' ophthalmopathy and around 58 with stable Graves' hyperthyroidism. Whether ophthalmopathy could be predicted prospectively was tested in an independent validation cohort made up of 18 to 20 hyperthyroidism patients plus 17 patients who later progressed to ophthalmopathy. For training and testing, the 100 or so patients in the discovery cohort were randomly divided in a 7:3 ratio. Thyroid tissue and blood T-cell repertoires from about six Graves' hyperthyroidism patients were also compared in the study. After sampling, hyperthyroidism patients received methimazole starting at 30 mg daily, and ophthalmopathy patients received high-dose intravenous methylprednisolone. Libraries were constructed in a second round of multiplex PCR, after which size selection and purification were performed. The libraries were sequenced on an Illumina HiSeq2000 using paired-end 100 bp reads. SOAPnuke was used to process the raw data, throwing out any read that contained adapters or uncalled bases, had a mean Phred below 15, or lacked an exact constant-primer or identifier match. COPE v1.2.5 was used to merge the high-quality paired reads, and each unique nucleotide sequence was defined as a clonotype. MiTCR v1.1 was used to align the clonotypes against IMGT TRBV, TRBD and TRBJ reference segments. Analysis was restricted to V-J combinations with a frequency above 0.0001, which covered about 99% of repertoires. The TCS score was defined as the ratio of F50 (clonal expansion) to E x V (chaos), calculated using BLOSUM62-based TCRdist between CDR3 peptides within each V-J. Welch's t-statistics and random forest reduced 500 to 650 V-J features to 10 to 15, which were used in a naive Bayes classifier (R e1071). Sample size was not statistically predetermined, and blinding of investigators to group allocation was not performed. According to the paper, TCR Vbeta CDR3 sequencing was carried out on over 130 peripheral blood samples, which came from approximately 41 ophthalmopathy, under 85 hyperthyroidism and approximately 17 progressor patients.

The TCR was taken from a woman aged 25-40 years with Graves disease. Donor details come from another sample of the same person, matched by shared clones. The V and J segments used are TRBV28 and TRBJ1-5; there is no confident call for the D gene. Specimen: peripheral blood mononuclear cells (PBMCs), collected at new diagnosis, from a patient treated with antithyroid drugs. The nucleotide sequence reads TGTGCCAGCAGTAAAGGGTCCGGCCTTTTGCCCCAGCATTTT. Its coded protein is CASSKGSGLLPQHF.